Following are 10 T cell receptor beta chains from one sample sequenced in a study of control samples from healthy donors and cancer patients. Using immunoSEQ multiplex PCR, the repertoire was profiled, and TCRdb retains in-frame clones only, with some absent. The sample records around 200,000 clones, just under 95% being singletons. Specimen: blood. The receptors come from a man aged 18 to 30 in good health.

This chain uses TRBV7-2 with TRBJ1-1; D is possibly TRBD1 (5 bases). The CDR3 loop spans 14 amino acids. Germline V gene data show CDR1 as SGHTA and CDR2 as FQGNSA. Trimming removed 5 bases at V and 4 bases at J, with 14 bases between. CDR3 sequence: CASSNWGGFTEAFF. The CDR3 DNA reads as TGTGCCAGCAGCAATTGGGGGGGTTTCACTGAAGCTTTCTTT. The variable domain in full, completed from reference TRBV7-2 and TRBJ1-1, reads GAGVSQSPSNKVTEKGKDVELRCDPISGHTALYWYRQSLGQGLEFLIYFQGNSAPDKSGLPSDRFSAERTGGSVSTLTIQRTQQEDSAVYLCASSNWGGFTEAFFGQGTRLTVV.

Notes on this clone: This sample includes further DNA sequences coding for the same CDR3. This rearrangement joins TRBV5-1 to TRBJ1-1; D unresolved. V was pared by 0 bases and J by 0 bases, with 3 bases between. CDR3 length: 13 amino acids. The germline gives CDR1 SGHRS, CDR2 YFSETQ. CDR3 sequence: CASSLEMNTEAFF. The CDR3, as DNA: TGCGCCAGCAGCTTGGAGATGAACACTGAAGCTTTCTTT.

The chain joins TRBV27 to TRBJ2-3, with D possibly being TRBD1 (6 bases). This CDR3 region has 16 residues. Trimming cost V 6 bases and J 3 bases, with 19 bases left between them. CDR1 is MNHEY and CDR2 is SMNVEV in the germline V gene (reference sequence). The CDR3 region has the DNA TGTGCCAGCAGCTTGTTACAGGGATTGCGAACAGATACGCAGTATTTT. Its protein product is CASSLLQGLRTDTQYF.

This rearrangement joins TRBV28 to TRBJ1-6, with D maybe TRBD1 (6 bases). Germline V CDR1 and CDR2: MDHEN, SYDVKM. The germline V and J ends were trimmed by 3 bases and 5 bases, with 20 bases remaining between them. The length of the CDR3 is 18 residues. In nucleotides, the CDR3 is TGTGCCAGCAGTTTCTCCGCAGGGGCGGTTTATAATAATTCACCCCTCCACTTT. As protein: CASSFSAGAVYNNSPLHF.

This chain links TRBV19 with TRBJ2-6, with 8 bases identical to TRBD2. From germline, CDR1 is LNHDA and CDR2 SQIVND (reference sequence). V lost 0 bases to trimming and J lost 13 bases; unmatched junction nucleotides: 5. The CDR3 length is 14 residues. The CDR3, as DNA: TGTGCCAGTAGTATAGAGGAGGGACTAGGAGTCCTGACTTTC. Amino acid sequence: CASSIEEGLGVLTF. The whole variable domain, remainder taken from reference TRBV19 and TRBJ2-6, is DGGITQSPKYLFRKEGQNVTLSCEQNLNHDAMYWYRQDPGQGLRLIYYSQIVNDFQKGDIAEGYSVSREKKESFPLTVTSAQKNPTAFYLCASSIEEGLGVLTFGAGSRLTVL.

This clone has just one count. The chain uses TRBV5-1 and TRBJ2-5, with 9 bases matching TRBD1. Germline CDR1 and CDR2: SGHRS and YFSETQ. Germline trimming cut 3 bases from V and 5 bases from J; bases unmatched to any gene: 2. The CDR3 covers 13 residues. The CDR3 DNA is TGCGCCAGCAGCTGGGACAGGGTCGAGACCCAGTACTTC. Protein sequence: CASSWDRVETQYF.

This chain links TRBV2 with TRBJ2-7; D is undetermined. The V gene lost 0 bases and the J gene lost 5 bases, with 8 bases spanning the gap. From germline, CDR1 is SNHLY and CDR2 FYNNEI. The CDR3 extends over 13 amino acids. The CDR3 DNA reads as TGTGCCAGCAGTGAAGCCATGCCCAACGAGCAGTACTTC. Translation gives CASSEAMPNEQYF.

The chain has TRBV15 and TRBJ2-7; the D call may be TRBD1 or TRBD2 (5 bases each). This CDR3 has 13 amino acids. Trimming took off 1 base at V and 5 bases at J, with 9 bases between the two ends. CDR1 LNHNV and CDR2 YYDKDF come from the germline V gene (reference sequence). The CDR3 DNA follows: TGTGCCACCAGCAGAGGGGGGTTCGACGAGCAGTACTTC. Translation: CATSRGGFDEQYF.

This clone was recorded once. The chain joins TRBV27 to TRBJ2-7, with 8 nucleotides matching TRBD1. V shed 4 bases, J shed 3 bases, and the junction held 5 bases outside the gene matches. Germline CDR1 is MNHEY and CDR2 is SMNVEV (reference sequence). There are 14 residues in the CDR3. CDR3 nucleotide sequence: TGTGCCAGCAGTTCTCAGGGGGCGGGCTACGAGCAGTACTTC. It translates to CASSSQGAGYEQYF.

This rearrangement joins TRBV7-6 to TRBJ1-4; unclear D gene. The ends were cut back, 1 base at V and 7 bases at J, with 10 bases in the middle. The CDR3 runs to 14 residues. Germline loops: CDR1 SGHVS, CDR2 FNYEAQ. CDR3: CASSLGGLGEKLFF. For the CDR3, the DNA is TGTGCCAGCAGCTTAGGCGGTTTGGGTGAAAAACTGTTTTTT.